Described below is a single T cell receptor beta chain sequence and its context. It was with random hexamers that roughly 0.5 to 1 ug RNA was reverse transcribed. MiXCR, run by TCRdb on the immunoSEQ multiplex PCR reads, gives a single entry per CDR3 protein. The data hold approximately 210,000 distinct CDR3 sequences, with less than 95% observed a single time. This sample was taken from a study of CD8 T cells in Susac syndrome. For the study at large: When blood was drawn, the patients with Susac syndrome were therapy-naive, on corticosteroids, or on intravenous immunoglobulin alone.

As judged by recently defined diagnostic criteria, patients with Susac syndrome had definite or probable disease. The germline V gene has CDR1 ENHRY and CDR2 SYGVKD. Trimming shortened V by 6 bases and J by 0 bases, and 2 bases separated the two germline ends. The CDR3 is 12 residues long. Sequenced: CD4+ T cells from PBMCs. The chain combines TRBV10-3 with TRBJ2-2; D is undetermined. The TCR was taken from a human donor with Susac syndrome. CDR3 in amino acids: CAISANTGELFF. The CDR3 DNA reads as TGTGCCATCAGCGCGAACACCGGGGAGCTGTTTTTT.